This paragraph covers one TCR beta chain sequence. Its antigen is unknown. TCRdb's table, derived via immunoSEQ multiplex PCR, lists solely in-frame clones and lacks some. The sample gives 50,000 to 65,000 clones, about four fifths of which show up once; 0.9% to 1.1% is in the top ten. Per the germline V gene, CDR1 is MNHNY and CDR2 is SVGAGI (reference sequence). V lost 6 bases to trimming and J lost 6 bases; unmatched junction nucleotides: 7. This CDR3 comprises 13 residues. The record originates from a study of OX40 agonist ivuxolimab in advanced cancers. Study-wide findings and caveats: It was not determined which antigens were specifically recognized by the peripheral T cells that had undergone clonal expansion. At doses 0.1 to 3.0 mg/kg, CD4+ and CD8+ clones expanded. In the 0.1-3.0 mg/kg groups, partial responders showed among the lowest expansion.

Patients were ruled out by autoimmune disease history or systemic immunosuppression. This TCR came from an adult with an advanced solid tumor such as melanoma, head and neck, liver or kidney cancer. This chain uses TRBV6-6 with TRBJ2-7, with 8 positions matching TRBD1. Here the sequenced sample was CD4+ or CD8+ T cells sorted from blood, taken in a trial of the OX40 agonist ivuxolimab. The CDR3 is CASSFDRGGEQYF. The CDR3 DNA reads as TGTGCCAGCAGCTTCGACAGGGGCGGCGAGCAGTACTTC.